Each of the 7 T cell receptor beta chains below was sequenced from the same sample in a study of T cells in Graves' hyperthyroidism and ophthalmopathy. Amplification of TCR beta CDR3 regions used RNA as the template. During a first-round RT-PCR of the TCR CDR3, the HTBI primer set was used. Each CDR3 protein gets one entry after TCRdb re-called the multiplex PCR reads with MiXCR. The data contain more than 300,000 distinct CDR3 sequences, approximately 15% of them singletons. The sequencing sample was made of blood. The receptor set was obtained from a young woman with Graves' hyperthyroidism.

This clonotype was counted ten times or more. The V call is TRBV20-1, the J call TRBJ2-1; D is undetermined. This CDR3 is built from 15 residues. Trimming took off 3 bases at V and 0 bases at J, with 12 bases between the two ends. Germline CDR1 is DFQATT and CDR2 is SNEGSKA (reference sequence). The CDR3 loop reads CSASRLKGSYNEQFF. The CDR3 DNA sequence: TGCAGTGCTAGTCGTTTAAAAGGCTCCTACAATGAGCAGTTCTTC.

Only a few counts were recorded for this clonotype. The chain recombines TRBV20-1 with TRBJ2-7; TRBD2 is a possible D gene (6 bases). This CDR3 comprises 12 residues. Trimming removed 4 bases at V and 7 bases at J, with 14 bases between. Germline-derived CDR1 and CDR2 are DFQATT and SNEGSKA (reference sequence). The CDR3 DNA is TGCAGTGCTATGGGACTCCCGGGAGAGCAGTACTTC. Translated: CSAMGLPGEQYF.

This clonotype occurred a few times. The chain joins TRBV29-1 to TRBJ2-1, with 8 nucleotides matching TRBD2. This CDR3 comprises 15 residues. CDR1 is SQVTM, CDR2 ANQGSEA, per germline. The trim removed 6 bases at V and 2 bases at J, leaving 9 bases unmatched. The CDR3 bases are TGCAGCGTACCACCGGGACTAGGCGCCTACAATGAGCAGTTCTTC. This translates into CSVPPGLGAYNEQFF.

This clonotype was counted a few times. V usage is TRBV18 and J usage is TRBJ2-3; maybe TRBD1 (6 bases). Trimming stripped 7 bases from V and 0 bases from J, with 8 bases between. In germline, CDR1 is KGHSH, CDR2 LQKENI. The CDR3 has 13 residues. DNA for the CDR3: TGTGCCAGCTTACAGGGTAGCACAGATACGCAGTATTTT. This encodes CASLQGSTDTQYF.

The rearrangement uses TRBV20-1 and TRBJ1-5; maybe TRBD1 (6 bases). The germline gives CDR1 DFQATT, CDR2 SNEGSKA (reference sequence). Trimming took off 0 bases at V and 9 bases at J, with 12 bases between the two ends. The CDR3 extends over 13 amino acids. As DNA, the CDR3 is TGCAGTGCTAGAGACCAGGGGTATGCGCCCCAGCATTTT. Protein sequence: CSARDQGYAPQHF.

J is TRBJ1-6 and V is TRBV28; no reliable D call. The germline V gene has CDR1 MDHEN and CDR2 SYDVKM. Trimming removed 6 bases at V and 12 bases at J, with 21 bases between. CDR3 length: 15 amino acids. This chain's CDR3 is CASSRASTAPLPLHF. The CDR3 DNA sequence: TGTGCCAGCAGCCGAGCCTCGACTGCCCCGTTACCCCTCCACTTT.

The rearrangement uses TRBV20-1 and TRBJ2-1, with D unclear. CDR3 length equals 13 residues. Trimming stripped 6 bases from V and 4 bases from J, with 13 bases between. Per germline, CDR1 DFQATT and CDR2 SNEGSKA (reference sequence). DNA of the CDR3: TGCAGTGCGTATAGAATCCCATACAATGAGCAGTTCTTC. Amino acids: CSAYRIPYNEQFF.